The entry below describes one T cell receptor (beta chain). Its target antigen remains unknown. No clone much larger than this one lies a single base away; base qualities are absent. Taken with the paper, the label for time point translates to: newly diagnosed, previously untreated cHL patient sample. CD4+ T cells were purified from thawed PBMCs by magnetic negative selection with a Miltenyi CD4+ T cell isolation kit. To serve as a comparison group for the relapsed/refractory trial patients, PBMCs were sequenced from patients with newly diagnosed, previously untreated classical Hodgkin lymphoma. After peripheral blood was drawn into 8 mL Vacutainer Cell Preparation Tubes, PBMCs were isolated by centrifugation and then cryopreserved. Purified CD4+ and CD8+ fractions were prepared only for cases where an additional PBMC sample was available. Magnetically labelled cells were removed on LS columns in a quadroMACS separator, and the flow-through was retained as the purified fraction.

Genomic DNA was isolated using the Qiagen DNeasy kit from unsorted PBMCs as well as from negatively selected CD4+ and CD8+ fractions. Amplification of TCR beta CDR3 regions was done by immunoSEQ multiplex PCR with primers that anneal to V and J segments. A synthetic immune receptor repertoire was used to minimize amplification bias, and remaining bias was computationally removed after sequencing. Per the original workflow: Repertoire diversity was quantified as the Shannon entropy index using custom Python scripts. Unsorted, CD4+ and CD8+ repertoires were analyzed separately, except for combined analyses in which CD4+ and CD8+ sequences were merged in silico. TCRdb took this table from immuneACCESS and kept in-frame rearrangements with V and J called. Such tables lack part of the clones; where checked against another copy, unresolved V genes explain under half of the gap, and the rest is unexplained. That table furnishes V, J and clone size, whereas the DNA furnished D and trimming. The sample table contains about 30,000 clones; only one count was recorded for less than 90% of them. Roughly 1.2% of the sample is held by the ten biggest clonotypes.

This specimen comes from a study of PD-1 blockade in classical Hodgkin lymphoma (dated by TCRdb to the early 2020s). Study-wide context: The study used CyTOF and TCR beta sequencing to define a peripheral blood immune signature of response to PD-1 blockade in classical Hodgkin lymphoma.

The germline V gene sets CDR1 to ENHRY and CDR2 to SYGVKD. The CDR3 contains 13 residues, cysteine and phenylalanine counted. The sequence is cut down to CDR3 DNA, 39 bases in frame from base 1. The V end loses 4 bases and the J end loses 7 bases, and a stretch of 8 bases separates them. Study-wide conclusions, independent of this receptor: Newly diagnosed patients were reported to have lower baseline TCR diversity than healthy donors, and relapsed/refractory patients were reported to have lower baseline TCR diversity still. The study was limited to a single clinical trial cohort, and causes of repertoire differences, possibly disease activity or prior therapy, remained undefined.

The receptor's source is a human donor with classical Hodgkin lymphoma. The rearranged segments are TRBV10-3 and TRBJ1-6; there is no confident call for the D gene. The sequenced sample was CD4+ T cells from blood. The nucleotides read TGTGCCATCAGTGCAGGCAGCAATTCACCCCTCCACTTT. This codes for CAISAGSNSPLHF.